This T cell receptor (beta chain) was profiled in a study of blood T cell repertoires in COVID-19. The Seattle site enrolled patients during active infection and followed them longitudinally. Germline-derived CDR1 and CDR2 are LNHDA and SQIVND (reference sequence). Trimming cost V 3 bases and J 2 bases; bases outside gene matches: 3. This CDR3 is built from 15 residues. Study processing details: It was from reference gene primer amplification that nucleated cell counts were estimated. Libraries were prepared by immunoSEQ multiplex PCR; TCRdb keeps only in-frame clonotypes and omits some of them. From that table come the V and J calls and clone size; the DNA was used to work out D and trimming. The sample lists more than 65,000 clones, approximately 80% seen once, with 6.5% to 7.5% in the top ten.

The specimen sequenced was peripheral blood. The chain couples TRBV19 to TRBJ1-3; 8 nucleotides line up with TRBD1. This TCR was sampled from a man under 40 with COVID-19, enrolled during active disease. Here the CDR3 DNA reads TGTGCCAGTAGTATCGGACAGGGTGCTGGAAACACCATATATTTT. It yields the protein CASSIGQGAGNTIYF.